The 18 T cell receptor beta chains below come from one sample, sequenced in a study (dated by TCRdb to about 2015). The library was obtained by 5' RACE. Instrument on record: Illumina MiSeq. The public reads were quality trimmed at Q25 with fastp and then assembled into clones with MiXCR by TCRdb, keeping productive beta chains. Every distinct CDR3 protein forms one entry, paired with its most common genes and DNA. The sample yields nearly 40,000 distinct CDR3 sequences; approximately 17% were counted once. The ten top clones hold 2.5% to 3.5% of the sample. The specimen was naive CD4+ T cells sorted from a lymph node. According to the study, the label for this sample's cell subset or site signals: naive CD4+ T cells, CD4+CD45RA+CD25-. These receptors were collected from a female donor with breast cancer.

This chain links TRBV4-1 with TRBJ1-2, with D unclear. Between the trimmed V and J ends, which lost 3 bases and 0 bases, there was a span of 8 bases. The CDR3 totals 14 residues. CDR1 MGHRA and CDR2 YSYEKL come from the germline V gene. CDR3 region: CASSQAVSNYGYTF. The CDR3 DNA reads TGCGCCAGCAGCCAGGCCGTTTCTAACTATGGCTACACCTTC.

This clonotype was seen ten or more times. The J gene is TRBJ1-2, the V gene TRBV5-1, with 8 bases fitting TRBD1. In germline, CDR1 is SGHRS, CDR2 YFSETQ. The CDR3 is 14 amino acids. The junction had 9 bases not matched to a gene; V was cut back by 3 bases and J by 8 bases. The CDR3 bases are TGCGCCAGCAGCTCCACAGGGGGAAGGAGCGGCTACACCTTC. This translates into CASSSTGGRSGYTF.

This clonotype was observed once. As DNA, the CDR3 is TGTGCCAGTAGTATCCAACTCACTGAAGCTTTCTTT. It yields the protein CASSIQLTEAFF. The chain employs TRBV19 and TRBJ1-1; D not resolved. Deletions cut 3 bases from V and 4 bases from J, with 6 bases between. The CDR3 loop spans 12 amino acids. Germline V CDR1 and CDR2: LNHDA, SQIVND (reference sequence).

In this sample, this clonotype turned up a few times. The rearrangement links TRBV6-1 to TRBJ1-1; 8 positions agree with TRBD1. The CDR3 runs to 13 residues. Germline CDR1 MNHNS, CDR2 SASEGT. The ends lost 3 bases at V and 9 bases at J; junction bases unmatched: 6. Here the CDR3 reads CASSDRGLVQAFF. The CDR3 DNA sequence: TGTGCCAGCAGTGACAGGGGGCTAGTTCAAGCTTTCTTT.

The rearrangement links TRBV5-1 to TRBJ2-5; D gene ambiguous. Trimming removed 2 bases from V and 3 bases from J, with 5 bases in between. CDR1 is SGHRS, CDR2 YFSETQ, per germline. The CDR3 has 12 residues. This CDR3 is CASSFTEETQYF. In nucleotides, the CDR3 is TGCGCCAGCAGCTTTACCGAAGAGACCCAGTACTTC.

The chain employs TRBV29-1 and TRBJ2-7; D not certain. The V end lost 6 bases, the J end lost 3 bases, and 12 bases lay between the germline ends. The CDR3 loop spans 12 amino acids. The germline V gene encodes CDR1 SQVTM and CDR2 ANQGSEA. This CDR3 reads CSVKLVSYEQYV. CDR3 sequence (DNA): TGCAGCGTAAAATTGGTGAGCTACGAGCAGTACGTC.

The gene calls are TRBV6-1 and TRBJ1-5; maybe TRBD1 (5 bases). The V gene lost 0 bases and the J gene lost 6 bases, with 9 bases spanning the gap. The CDR3 has 14 residues. The germline gives CDR1 MNHNS, CDR2 SASEGT. CDR3 protein: CASSEAQGFQPQHF. CDR3 sequence (DNA): TGTGCCAGCAGTGAAGCGCAGGGTTTTCAGCCCCAGCATTTT.

This clonotype occurred many times. This chain connects TRBV4-1 to TRBJ1-1; a weak D match, TRBD1 (6 bases). Germline V gene lookup returns CDR1 MGHRA and CDR2 YSYEKL. The V end was cut by 3 bases, the J end by 8 bases, with 13 bases between. The CDR3 runs to 13 residues. The CDR3 region is CASSQNREIEAFF. In DNA, the CDR3 is TGCGCCAGCAGCCAGAACAGGGAAATCGAAGCTTTCTTT.

This clonotype was recorded a few times. The CDR3 bases are TGTGCCAGCAGCTTAGGAGGCCTAGCGGCCTACGAGCAGTACTTC. This encodes CASSLGGLAAYEQYF. V gene TRBV7-2 combines with J gene TRBJ2-7; the match to TRBD2 covers 7 bases. The CDR3 totals 15 residues. J lost 2 bases, V lost 1 base, and 5 bases had no gene match. Germline assignment: CDR1 SGHTA and CDR2 FQGNSA.

This clonotype was recorded a few times. The rearrangement uses TRBV5-1 and TRBJ1-2; tentative D call: TRBD1 (6 bases). CDR3 length: 13 amino acids. Trimming removed 4 bases at V and 4 bases at J, with 11 bases between. CDR1 and CDR2 from the germline V gene are SGHRS and YFSETQ. CDR3 region: CASSEGGGYGYTF. The CDR3, as DNA: TGCGCCAGCAGCGAAGGGGGAGGCTATGGCTACACCTTC.

This clonotype was recorded a few times. This could be a read error, since a much larger clone is one nucleotide away. J is TRBJ1-1 and V is TRBV5-1; D perhaps matches TRBD1 (5 bases). Germline V CDR1 and CDR2: SGHRS, YFSETQ. CDR3 length: 14 amino acids. The DNA of the CDR3 is TGCGCCAGCAGCTTGGTTACGGGGACCACTGAAGCTCTCTTT. Encoded protein: CASSLVTGTTEALF.

This clonotype was counted many times. J is TRBJ2-7 and V is TRBV5-1; TRBD2 matches 12 bases. This CDR3 has 15 amino acids. J lost 5 bases, V lost 4 bases, and 7 bases had no gene match. CDR1 is SGHRS and CDR2 is YFSETQ in the germline V gene. CDR3 sequence (DNA): TGCGCCAGCAGCCGAAGACTAGCGGGAGAGGACGAGCAGTACTTC. This gives the protein CASSRRLAGEDEQYF.

This chain connects TRBV19 to TRBJ1-1; D remains unclear. V was trimmed by 5 bases and J by 7 bases, leaving 11 bases between them. The germline V gene encodes CDR1 LNHDA and CDR2 SQIVND (reference sequence). The CDR3 runs to 12 residues. The CDR3 loop reads CASSRWPGEAFF. As DNA, the CDR3 is TGTGCCAGTAGTCGGTGGCCGGGTGAAGCTTTCTTT. Full variable domain (rest looked up from reference TRBV19 and TRBJ1-1): DGGITQSPKYLFRKEGQNVTLSCEQNLNHDAMYWYRQDPGQGLRLIYYSQIVNDFQKGDIAEGYSVSREKKESFPLTVTSAQKNPTAFYLCASSRWPGEAFFGQGTRLTVV.

In this sample, this clonotype is medium-sized (0.01 to 0.1%). J is TRBJ1-1 and V is TRBV29-1; no reliable D call. Germline CDR1 and CDR2: SQVTM and ANQGSEA. The CDR3 sequence is 13 residues long. V lost 8 bases, J lost 0 bases, and 13 bases lay in between. CDR3 region: CSPTTELNTEAFF. Here the CDR3 DNA reads TGCAGCCCGACCACAGAGTTGAACACTGAAGCTTTCTTT.

In its sample, this clonotype was seen many times. This sequence joins TRBV7-2 and TRBJ2-3; 8 bases are shared with TRBD2. Germline V lookup: CDR1 SGHTA, CDR2 FQGNSA. The CDR3 length is 16 residues. The V segment lost 1 base and the J segment 4 bases; nucleotides outside the gene matches: 7. CDR3 in amino acids: CASSLGLAGIADTQYF. For the CDR3, the DNA is TGTGCCAGCAGCTTAGGTTTAGCGGGAATAGCAGATACGCAGTATTTT.

This clonotype has only a few counts. The CDR3 sequence: CSARQGVTEKLFF. The CDR3 DNA reads as TGCAGTGCTAGACAGGGAGTAACTGAAAAACTGTTTTTT. The rearrangement links TRBV20-1 to TRBJ1-4, with D perhaps matching TRBD1 (5 bases). V was cut by 2 bases and J by 7 bases, with 11 bases left in between. Germline CDR1 DFQATT, CDR2 SNEGSKA (reference sequence). The CDR3 spans 13 residues.

This clonotype was detected only a few times. The chain recombines TRBV4-1 with TRBJ1-1; D is ambiguous. The V gene lost 4 bases and the J gene lost 1 base, with 7 bases spanning the gap. This CDR3 spans 13 amino acids. The germline CDR1 and CDR2 sequences are MGHRA and YSYEKL. The DNA for the CDR3 is TGCGCCAGCAGCCCCTTGACGAACACTGAAGCTTTCTTT. Protein product: CASSPLTNTEAFF.

This clonotype was counted ten times or more. The J gene is TRBJ2-1, the V gene TRBV11-2; D remains unclear. V was pared by 4 bases and J by 3 bases, with 13 bases between. CDR3 length: 15 amino acids. The germline CDR1 and CDR2 sequences are SGHAT and FQNNGV. Written as DNA, the CDR3 is TGTGCCAGCAGCTCCCCTCGGGCAGGCTACAATGAGCAGTTCTTC. Translating gives CASSSPRAGYNEQFF.